One sample yielded the 16 T cell receptor beta chains listed below, sequenced in a study of CXCR3-negative and CXCR3-positive naive CD8 T cells (dated by TCRdb to about 2019). The paper's findings and limits, for the study overall: TRB CDR3s from CXCR3-positive naive cells showed higher hydrophobicity (lower Kidera factor 4), lower energy, and higher strength and volume indices than CXCR3-negative naive cells.

TCRdb shows the sequencer as NextSeq 550. The Human TCR Profiling Kit (MiLaboratory) was used to prepare UMI-labeled 5' RACE TRB cDNA libraries. One entry per CDR3 protein sequence results from the TCRdb reprocessing of the reads, with DNA left out. The sample's clone listing holds 90,000 to 150,000 distinct CDR3 sequences. Approximately 0.38% of the sample comes from the top ten. No cognate antigen is known for these TCRs. The sample comprised naive CXCR3+ CD8+ T cells from blood. This specimen's cell subset or site label, per the study, means: CD45RO-CCR7+CD27+CD95- naive CD8+ T cells expressing CXCR3 (TNR3+). All receptors come from a human donor in good health. Some clones in this sample may be carry-over from other donors' samples.

The V call is TRBV5-6, the J call TRBJ2-7; absent DNA, TCRdb's TRBD1 call cannot be checked. CDR3 length: 15 residues. Germline V gene sequence: CDR1 SGHDT, CDR2 YYEEEE. The CDR3 protein is CASSPGGSGFSEQYF.

The chain couples TRBV15 to TRBJ1-5. Germline lookup yields CDR1 LNHNV and CDR2 YYDKDF (reference sequence). The CDR3 totals 16 residues. The CDR3: CATSRDAGWGNQPQHF.

The chain uses TRBV29-1 and TRBJ1-2; with no DNA, the TCRdb D assignment of TRBD1 cannot be verified. CDR1 and CDR2 (germline): SQVTM, ANQGSEA. The CDR3 extends over 12 amino acids. The CDR3 sequence is CSVDPGVYGYTF.

The chain is built from TRBV27 and TRBJ2-1; TCRdb picks TRBD1, but there is no DNA to check that call. In germline, CDR1 is MNHEY, CDR2 SMNVEV (reference sequence). The CDR3 length is 12 residues. The CDR3 loop is CASGDRYNEQFF.

The chain uses TRBV10-1 and TRBJ2-7; TCRdb reports TRBD1, a call that lacks DNA to check it against. The germline gives CDR1 WNHNN, CDR2 SYGVQD (reference sequence). The CDR3 sequence is 15 residues long. CDR3 in amino acids: CASSERGQGFYEQYF.

The chain carries TRBV11-2 and TRBJ2-5. There are 14 residues in the CDR3. The V gene's germline CDR1 is SGHAT and CDR2 FQNNGV. The CDR3 sequence is CASSLGGFGETQYF.

V gene TRBV2 combines with J gene TRBJ1-2; TCRdb outputs TRBD1, but without DNA this stays unchecked. Germline V gene lookup returns CDR1 SNHLY and CDR2 FYNNEI. The CDR3 covers 15 residues. This CDR3 reads CASSYGDNGYYGYTF. The full variable domain, with the rest looked up from reference TRBV2 and TRBJ1-2, is EPEVTQTPSHQVTQMGQEVILRCVPISNHLYFYWYRQILGQKVEFLVSFYNNEISEKSEIFDDQFSVERPDGSNFTLKIRSTKLEDSAMYFCASSYGDNGYYGYTFGSGTRLTVV.

The V and J genes are TRBV28 and TRBJ1-1; TCRdb designates TRBD1, a call that cannot be tested without DNA. This CDR3 contains 12 residues. Germline V gives CDR1 MDHEN, CDR2 SYDVKM. CDR3 in amino acids: CACYRGITEAFF.

CDR3 amino acids: CATDGQESYNEQFF. The chain combines TRBV15 with TRBJ2-1; the D gene TCRdb calls, TRBD1, cannot be checked with no DNA. CDR3 length: 14 residues. Germline V gives CDR1 LNHNV, CDR2 YYDKDF (reference sequence).

The chain employs TRBV15 and TRBJ2-5; TCRdb indicates TRBD2, and absent DNA this call remains unverified. CDR3 length: 16 residues. The germline V gene has CDR1 LNHNV and CDR2 YYDKDF (reference sequence). The CDR3 here is CATSRDFSGGAETQYF.

The CDR3 loop reads CASSQAGESNQPQHF. The chain employs TRBV7-9 and TRBJ1-5; TCRdb's D gene call, TRBD1, goes unchecked for lack of DNA. The CDR3 has 15 amino acids. Germline V gene lookup returns CDR1 SEHNR and CDR2 FQNEAQ (reference sequence). The entire variable domain, with the rest obtained from reference TRBV7-9 and TRBJ1-5, is as follows: DTGVSQNPRHKITKRGQNVTFRCDPISEHNRLYWYRQTLGQGPEFLTYFQNEAQLEKSRLLSDRFSAERPKGSFSTLEIQRTEQGDSAMYLCASSQAGESNQPQHFGDGTRLSIL.

The chain combines TRBV29-1 with TRBJ2-2. The CDR3 has 12 residues. The germline gives CDR1 SQVTM, CDR2 ANQGSEA. CDR3 sequence: CSVDIGVGELFF.

This rearrangement joins TRBV20-1 to TRBJ1-5; without DNA, the TCRdb call of TRBD1 cannot be checked. Germline CDR1 DFQATT, CDR2 SNEGSKA (reference sequence). The CDR3 totals 14 residues. The chain's CDR3 is CSAPKTGVDQPQHF.

The J gene is TRBJ2-7, the V gene TRBV6-2 or TRBV6-3; TCRdb's assignment of TRBD1 cannot be checked, as there is no DNA. This CDR3 has 13 amino acids. Germline CDR1 is MNHEY and CDR2 is SVGEGT. CDR3 sequence: CASSYGSGVEQYF.

The chain couples TRBV29-1 to TRBJ2-3. The CDR3 is made up of 13 amino acids. CDR1 SQVTM and CDR2 ANQGSEA come from the germline V gene. CDR3: CSVLWQSTDTQYF.

The V call is TRBV28, the J call TRBJ2-5; TCRdb outputs TRBD1, but without DNA this stays unchecked. Germline V gene lookup returns CDR1 MDHEN and CDR2 SYDVKM. This CDR3 contains 14 residues. CDR3 residues: CASSLVRGGETQYF. The full variable domain, its missing parts supplied by reference TRBV28 and TRBJ2-5, is DVKVTQSSRYLVKRTGEKVFLECVQDMDHENMFWYRQDPGLGLRLIYFSYDVKMKEKGDIPEGYSVSREKKERFSLILESASTNQTSMYLCASSLVRGGETQYFGPGTRLLVL.